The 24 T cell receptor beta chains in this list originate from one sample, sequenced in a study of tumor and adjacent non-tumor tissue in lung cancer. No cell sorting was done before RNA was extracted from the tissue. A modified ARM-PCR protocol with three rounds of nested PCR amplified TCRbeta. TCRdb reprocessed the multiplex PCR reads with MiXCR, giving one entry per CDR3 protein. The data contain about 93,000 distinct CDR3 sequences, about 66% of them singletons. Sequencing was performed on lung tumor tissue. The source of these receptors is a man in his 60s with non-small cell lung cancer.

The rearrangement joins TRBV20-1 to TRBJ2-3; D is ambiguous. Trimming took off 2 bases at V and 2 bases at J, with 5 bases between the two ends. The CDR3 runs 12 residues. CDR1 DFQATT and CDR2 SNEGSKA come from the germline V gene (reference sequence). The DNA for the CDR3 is TGCAGTGCTAGAAAGCCCACAGATACGCAGTATTTT. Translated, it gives CSARKPTDTQYF.

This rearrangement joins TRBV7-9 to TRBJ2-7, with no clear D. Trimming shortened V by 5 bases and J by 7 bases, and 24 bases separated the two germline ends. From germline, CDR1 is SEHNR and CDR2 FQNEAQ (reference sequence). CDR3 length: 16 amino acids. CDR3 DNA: TGTGCCAGCAGCCCGCCCTGGGGTGGAGACTCCTGTGAGCAGTACTTC. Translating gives CASSPPWGGDSCEQYF.

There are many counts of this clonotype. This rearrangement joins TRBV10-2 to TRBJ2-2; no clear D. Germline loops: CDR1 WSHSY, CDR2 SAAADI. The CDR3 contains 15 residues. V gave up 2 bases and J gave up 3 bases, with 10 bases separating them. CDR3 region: CASSEMGFHTGELFF. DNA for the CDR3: TGCGCCAGCAGTGAGATGGGTTTCCACACCGGGGAGCTGTTTTTT.

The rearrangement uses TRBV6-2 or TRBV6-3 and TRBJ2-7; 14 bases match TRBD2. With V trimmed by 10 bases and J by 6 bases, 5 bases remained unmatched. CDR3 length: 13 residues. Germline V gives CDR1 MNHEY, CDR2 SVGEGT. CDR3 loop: CAIRTSGRPEQYF. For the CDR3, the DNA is TGTGCCATCAGGACTAGCGGGAGGCCCGAGCAGTACTTC.

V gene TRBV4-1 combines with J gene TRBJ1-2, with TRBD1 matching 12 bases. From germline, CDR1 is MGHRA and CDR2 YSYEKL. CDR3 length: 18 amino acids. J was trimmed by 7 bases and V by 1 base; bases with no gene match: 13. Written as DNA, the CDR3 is TGCGCCAGCAGCCAAGCAGGGACAGGGGGCAGAGGCTACTGTGGCTACACCTTC. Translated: CASSQAGTGGRGYCGYTF.

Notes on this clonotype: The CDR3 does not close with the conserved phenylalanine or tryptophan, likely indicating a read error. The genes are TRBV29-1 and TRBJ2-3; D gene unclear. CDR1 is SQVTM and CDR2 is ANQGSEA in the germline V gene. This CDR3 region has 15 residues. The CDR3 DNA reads TGCAGCGTTGAATCGGCAAGAACTTTCACAGATAAGCAGTATCTT. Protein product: CSVESARTFTDKQYL.

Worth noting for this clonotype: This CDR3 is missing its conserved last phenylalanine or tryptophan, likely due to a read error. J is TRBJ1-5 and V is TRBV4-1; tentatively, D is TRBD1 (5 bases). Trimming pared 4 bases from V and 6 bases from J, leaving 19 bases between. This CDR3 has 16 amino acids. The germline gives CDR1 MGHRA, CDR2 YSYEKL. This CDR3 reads CASSPQSGGSSQPQHL. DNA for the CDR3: TGCGCCAGCAGCCCCCAATCCGGGGGGTCAAGTCAGCCCCAGCATCTT.

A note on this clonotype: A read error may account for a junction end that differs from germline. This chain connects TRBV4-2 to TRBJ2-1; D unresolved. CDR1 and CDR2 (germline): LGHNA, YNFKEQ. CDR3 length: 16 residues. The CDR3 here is CASSQGPVGKYIEQFF. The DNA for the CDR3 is TGTGCCAGCAGCCAAGGGCCGGTGGGAAAGTACATTGAGCAGTTCTTC.

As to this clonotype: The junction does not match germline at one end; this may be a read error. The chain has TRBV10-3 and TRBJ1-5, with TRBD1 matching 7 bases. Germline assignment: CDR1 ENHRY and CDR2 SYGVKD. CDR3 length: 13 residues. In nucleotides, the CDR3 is TGTGTCACCACCGACAGGGAGGGTCAACCCCAGCACTTT. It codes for CVTTDREGQPQHF.

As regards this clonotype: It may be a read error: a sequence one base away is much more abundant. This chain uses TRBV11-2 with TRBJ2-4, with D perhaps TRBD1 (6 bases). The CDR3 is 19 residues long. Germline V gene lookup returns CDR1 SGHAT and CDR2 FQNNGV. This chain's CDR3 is CASSLGWGRRLLAKNIQCF. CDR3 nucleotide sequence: TGTGCCAGCAGCTTAGGATGGGGGCGCAGGCTGCTAGCCAAAAACATTCAATGCTTC.

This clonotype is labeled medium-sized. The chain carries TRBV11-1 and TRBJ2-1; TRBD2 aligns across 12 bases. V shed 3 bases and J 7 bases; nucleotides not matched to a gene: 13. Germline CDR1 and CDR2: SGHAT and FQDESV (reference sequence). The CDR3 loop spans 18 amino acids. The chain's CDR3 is CASSLMGRTSGRPNEQFF. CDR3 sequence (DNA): TGTGCCAGCAGCTTGATGGGGAGAACTAGCGGGAGGCCGAATGAGCAGTTCTTC.

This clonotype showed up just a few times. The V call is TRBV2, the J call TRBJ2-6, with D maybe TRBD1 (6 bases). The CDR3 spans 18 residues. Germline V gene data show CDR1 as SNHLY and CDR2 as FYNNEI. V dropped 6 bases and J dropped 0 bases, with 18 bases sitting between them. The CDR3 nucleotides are TGTGCCAGCAGCCTGACAGGACAAGACGGCTCTGGGGCCAACGTCCTGACTTTC. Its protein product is CASSLTGQDGSGANVLTF. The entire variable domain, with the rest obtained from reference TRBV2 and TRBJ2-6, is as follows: EPEVTQTPSHQVTQMGQEVILRCVPISNHLYFYWYRQILGQKVEFLVSFYNNEISEKSEIFDDQFSVERPDGSNFTLKIRSTKLEDSAMYFCASSLTGQDGSGANVLTFGAGSRLTVL.

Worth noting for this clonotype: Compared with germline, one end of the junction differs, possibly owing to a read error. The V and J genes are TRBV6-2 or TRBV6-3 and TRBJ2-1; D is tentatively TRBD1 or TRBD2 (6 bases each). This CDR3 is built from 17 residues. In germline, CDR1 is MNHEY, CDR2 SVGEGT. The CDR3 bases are TGTGCCAGCAAACCCCCCATCTTCGGGGGCATGTACAATGAGCAATTCTTC. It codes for CASKPPIFGGMYNEQFF.

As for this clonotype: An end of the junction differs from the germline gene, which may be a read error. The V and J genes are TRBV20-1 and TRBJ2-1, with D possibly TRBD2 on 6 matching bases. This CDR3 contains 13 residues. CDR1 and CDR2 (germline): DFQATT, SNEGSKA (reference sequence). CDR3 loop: CSAIREKQNEQFF. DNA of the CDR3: TGCAGTGCTATCCGGGAGAAACAAAATGAGCAGTTCTTT.

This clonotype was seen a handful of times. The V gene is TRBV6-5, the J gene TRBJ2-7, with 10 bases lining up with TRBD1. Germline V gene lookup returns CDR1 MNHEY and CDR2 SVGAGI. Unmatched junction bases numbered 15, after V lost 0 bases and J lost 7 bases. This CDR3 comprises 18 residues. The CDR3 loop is CASSYSPGDRGRVDEQYF. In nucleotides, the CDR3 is TGTGCCAGCAGTTACTCTCCGGGGGACAGGGGCCGAGTCGATGAGCAGTACTTC.

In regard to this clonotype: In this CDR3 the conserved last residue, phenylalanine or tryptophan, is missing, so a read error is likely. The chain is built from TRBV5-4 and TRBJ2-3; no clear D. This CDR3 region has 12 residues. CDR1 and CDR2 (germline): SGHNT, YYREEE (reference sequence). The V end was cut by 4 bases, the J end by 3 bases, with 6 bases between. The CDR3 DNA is TGTGCCAGCAGCATCGTGACAGATACGCAGTATTTG. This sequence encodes CASSIVTDTQYL.

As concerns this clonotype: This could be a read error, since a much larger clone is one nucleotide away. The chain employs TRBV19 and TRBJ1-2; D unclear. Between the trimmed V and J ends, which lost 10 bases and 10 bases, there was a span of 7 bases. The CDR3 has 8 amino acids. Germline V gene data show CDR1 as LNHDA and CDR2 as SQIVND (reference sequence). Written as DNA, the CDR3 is TGTGCCACCAATTCCTACACCTTC. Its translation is CATNSYTF. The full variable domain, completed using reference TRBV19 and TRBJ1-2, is DGGITQSPKYLFRKEGQNVTLSCEQNLNHDAMYWYRQDPGQGLRLIYYSQIVNDFQKGDIAEGYSVSREKKESFPLTVTSAQKNPTAFYLCATNSYTFGSGTRLTVV.

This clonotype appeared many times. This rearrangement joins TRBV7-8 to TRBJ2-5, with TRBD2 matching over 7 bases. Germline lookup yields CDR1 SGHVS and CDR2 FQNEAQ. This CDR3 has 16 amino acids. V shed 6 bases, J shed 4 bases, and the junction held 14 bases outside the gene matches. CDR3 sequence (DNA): TGTGCCAGCAGACAGTCGACTAGCTTAAAATCAGAGACCCAGTACTTC. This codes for CASRQSTSLKSETQYF.

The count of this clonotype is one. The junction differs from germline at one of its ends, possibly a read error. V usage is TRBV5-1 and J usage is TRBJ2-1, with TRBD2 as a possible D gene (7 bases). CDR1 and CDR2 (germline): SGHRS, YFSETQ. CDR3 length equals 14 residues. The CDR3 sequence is CASSLFSGGDEQFF. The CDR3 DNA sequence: TGTGCCAGCAGCTTGTTTTCGGGGGGCGATGAGCAGTTCTTC.

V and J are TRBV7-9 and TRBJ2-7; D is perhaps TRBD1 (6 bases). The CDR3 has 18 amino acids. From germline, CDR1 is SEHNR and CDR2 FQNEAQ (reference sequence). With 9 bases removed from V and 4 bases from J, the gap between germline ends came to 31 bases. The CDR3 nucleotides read TGTGCCAGGAGCCAAGGCGGTACGGACAGACTACCGTTTTACGAGCAGTACTTC. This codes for CARSQGGTDRLPFYEQYF.

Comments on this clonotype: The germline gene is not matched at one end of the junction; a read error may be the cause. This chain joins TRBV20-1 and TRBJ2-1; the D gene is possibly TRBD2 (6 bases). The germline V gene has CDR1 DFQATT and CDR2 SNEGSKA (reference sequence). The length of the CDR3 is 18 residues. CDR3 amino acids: CSARGFELVAEVGNDQFF. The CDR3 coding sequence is TGCAGTGCTAGAGGGTTTGAGTTAGTAGCGGAAGTTGGCAATGATCAGTTCTTC.

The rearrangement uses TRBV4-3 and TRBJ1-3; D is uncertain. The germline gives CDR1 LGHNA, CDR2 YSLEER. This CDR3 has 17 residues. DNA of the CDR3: TGCGCTATCAGCCAAGATCTCTCACAAGTCTCTGGAAACACCATATATTTT. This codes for CAISQDLSQVSGNTIYF.

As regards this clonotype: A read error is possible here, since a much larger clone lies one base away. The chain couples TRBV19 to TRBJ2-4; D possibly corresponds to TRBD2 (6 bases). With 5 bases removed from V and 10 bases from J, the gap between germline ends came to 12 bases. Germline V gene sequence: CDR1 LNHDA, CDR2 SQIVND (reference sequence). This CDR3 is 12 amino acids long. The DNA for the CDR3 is TGTGCCAGTAGTCCCGGGAGAAAAATTCAGTACTTC. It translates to CASSPGRKIQYF.

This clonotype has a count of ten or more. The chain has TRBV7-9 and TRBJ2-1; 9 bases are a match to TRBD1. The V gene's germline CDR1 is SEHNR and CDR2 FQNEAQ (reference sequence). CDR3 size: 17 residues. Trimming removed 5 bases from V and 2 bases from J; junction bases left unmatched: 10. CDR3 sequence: CASSPRGGQGTYNEQFF. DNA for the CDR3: TGTGCCAGCAGCCCCCGTGGGGGACAGGGCACCTACAATGAGCAGTTCTTC.